This TCR beta chain appears in the sequencing data of a study of blood T cell repertoires in COVID-19. Study information: The samples span acute and convalescent COVID-19 from the United States, Italy and Spain.

Patients from Seattle were sampled longitudinally, starting during active infection. Trimming removed 1 base at V and 4 bases at J, with 9 bases between. Per germline, CDR1 SGHAT and CDR2 FQNNGV. This CDR3 is built from 14 residues. As originally analysed: Amplified reference gene primers provided the basis for estimating nucleated cell counts. Generated by immunoSEQ multiplex PCR, the TCRdb table keeps only in-frame clones and is missing some. That table is the source of V, J and clone size, and D and trimming were worked out from the DNA. The data contain about 270,000 clones, roughly 84% of them seen just once; the ten biggest clones take up over 1.3%.

Sequencing was carried out using peripheral blood. This sequence originates from a human donor with COVID-19, enrolled during active disease. The donor label of this sample is uncertain. The chain has TRBV11-2 and TRBJ2-3; weak D call: TRBD1 (5 bases). CDR3 protein: CASSLGIGADTQYF. Here the CDR3 DNA reads TGTGCCAGCAGCTTAGGTATAGGGGCAGATACGCAGTATTTT.